There are a few counts of the clone carrying this T cell receptor beta chain. This entry is derived from a study of blood T cell repertoires in COVID-19. Clones were read by immunoSEQ multiplex PCR, and TCRdb kept only the in-frame ones, dropping some. In the table there are over 85,000 clones, more than 75% of which are singletons. Trimming stripped 11 bases from V and 9 bases from J, with 23 bases between. The CDR3 spans 14 residues. CDR1 is MNHEY and CDR2 is SVGAGI in the germline V gene. The chain uses TRBV6-5 and TRBJ1-5, with a tentative D call TRBD1 (5 bases). Sample: peripheral blood. The sequence was collected from a human donor in a cohort sampled during active COVID-19. The CDR3 sequence: CAGSTAGLFRPQHF. The DNA of the CDR3 is TGTGCCGGATCGACAGCGGGACTTTTTCGGCCCCAGCATTTT.